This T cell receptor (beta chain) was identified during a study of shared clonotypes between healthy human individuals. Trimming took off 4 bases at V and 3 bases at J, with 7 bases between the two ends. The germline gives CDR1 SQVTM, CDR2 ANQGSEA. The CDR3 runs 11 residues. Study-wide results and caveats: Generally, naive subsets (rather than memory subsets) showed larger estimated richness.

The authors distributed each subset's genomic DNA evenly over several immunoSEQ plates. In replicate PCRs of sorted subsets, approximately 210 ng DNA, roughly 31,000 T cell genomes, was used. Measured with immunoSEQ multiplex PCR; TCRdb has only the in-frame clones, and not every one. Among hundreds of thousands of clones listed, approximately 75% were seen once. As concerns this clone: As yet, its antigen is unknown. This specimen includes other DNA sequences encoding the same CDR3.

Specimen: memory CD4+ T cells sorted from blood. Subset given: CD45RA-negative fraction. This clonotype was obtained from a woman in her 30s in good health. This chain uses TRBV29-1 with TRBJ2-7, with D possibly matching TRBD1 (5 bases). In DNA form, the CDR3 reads TGCAGCGTTGGAGACAGCTACGAGCAGTACTTC. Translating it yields CSVGDSYEQYF.